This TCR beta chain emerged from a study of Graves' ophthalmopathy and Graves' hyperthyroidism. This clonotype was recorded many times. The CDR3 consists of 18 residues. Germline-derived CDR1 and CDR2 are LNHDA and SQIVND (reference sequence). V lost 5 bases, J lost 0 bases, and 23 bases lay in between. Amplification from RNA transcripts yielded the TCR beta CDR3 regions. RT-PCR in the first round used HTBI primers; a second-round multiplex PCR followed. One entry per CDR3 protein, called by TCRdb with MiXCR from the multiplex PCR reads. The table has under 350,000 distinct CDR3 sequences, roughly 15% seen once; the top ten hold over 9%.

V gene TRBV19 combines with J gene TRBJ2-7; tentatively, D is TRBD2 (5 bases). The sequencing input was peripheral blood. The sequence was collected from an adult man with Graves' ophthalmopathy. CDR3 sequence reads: CASSPGYSITESSYEQYF. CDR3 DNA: TGTGCCAGTAGTCCGGGGTACTCCATCACCGAAAGCTCCTACGAGCAGTACTTC.